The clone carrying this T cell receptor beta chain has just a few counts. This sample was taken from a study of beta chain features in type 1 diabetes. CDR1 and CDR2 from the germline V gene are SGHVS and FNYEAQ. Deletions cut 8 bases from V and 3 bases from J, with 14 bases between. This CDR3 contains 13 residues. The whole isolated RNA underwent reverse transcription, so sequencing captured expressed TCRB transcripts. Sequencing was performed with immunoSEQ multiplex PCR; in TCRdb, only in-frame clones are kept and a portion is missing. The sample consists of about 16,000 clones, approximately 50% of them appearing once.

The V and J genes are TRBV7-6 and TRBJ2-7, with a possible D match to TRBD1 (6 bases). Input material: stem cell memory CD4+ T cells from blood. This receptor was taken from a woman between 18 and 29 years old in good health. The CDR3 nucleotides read TGTGCCAGCGGCACAGGGTCTCGCTACGAGCAGTACTTC. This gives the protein CASGTGSRYEQYF.